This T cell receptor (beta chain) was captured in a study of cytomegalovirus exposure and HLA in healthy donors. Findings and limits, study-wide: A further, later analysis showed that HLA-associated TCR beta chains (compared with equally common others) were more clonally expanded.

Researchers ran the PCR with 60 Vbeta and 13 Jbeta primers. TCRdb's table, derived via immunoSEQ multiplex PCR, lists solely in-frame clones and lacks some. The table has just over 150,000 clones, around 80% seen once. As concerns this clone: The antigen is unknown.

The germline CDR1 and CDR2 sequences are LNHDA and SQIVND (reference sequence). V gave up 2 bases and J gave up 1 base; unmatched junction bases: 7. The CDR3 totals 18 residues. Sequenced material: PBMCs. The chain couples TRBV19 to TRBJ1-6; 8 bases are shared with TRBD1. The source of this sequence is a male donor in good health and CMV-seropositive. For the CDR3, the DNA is TGTGCCAGTAGTATACAGGGGGCAGCGGTGTCCTATAATTCACCCCTCCACTTT. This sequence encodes CASSIQGAAVSYNSPLHF.